This entry describes one TCR beta chain. TCRdb redid the calling of the RT-PCR reads with MiXCR, one entry per CDR3 protein. The sample holds about 680,000 distinct CDR3 sequences, more than 13% seen once. Germline V gene sequence: CDR1 MNHEY, CDR2 SVGEGT. The ends were cut back, 2 bases at V and 6 bases at J, with 8 bases in the middle. The CDR3 consists of 13 residues. This chain connects TRBV6-2 or TRBV6-3 to TRBJ2-1; TRBD1 is a possible D gene (5 bases). The receptor comes from a female donor in good health, serving as a healthy control. The sample taken for sequencing was memory CD4+ T cells from blood. Here the CDR3 reads CASSYPGANEQFF. CDR3 coding DNA: TGTGCCAGCAGTTACCCTGGGGCCAATGAGCAGTTCTTC.